This TCR beta chain was sequenced for a study of blood T cells in healthy people across ages. Next came a second PCR, run for 7 to 11 cycles, which used a sample-barcoded 5' primer along with a J-beta primer mix. Each cDNA molecule, via a template-switch adaptor with 12 random nucleotides, was tagged. One entry per CDR3 protein results from TCRdb running MiXCR on the 5' RACE reads. This table has hundreds of thousands of distinct CDR3 sequences, approximately 48% appearing once. The sequence came from a man in his 60s in good health. The sequenced sample was blood.

CDR3 loop: CASNPVGGVNTEAFF. Written as DNA, the CDR3 is TGCGCCAGCAACCCTGTCGGAGGGGTTAACACTGAAGCTTTCTTT. The rearrangement links TRBV4-1 to TRBJ1-1; perhaps TRBD1 as D (5 bases). The ends were cut back, 7 bases at V and 2 bases at J, with 17 bases in the middle. Germline CDR1 MGHRA, CDR2 YSYEKL. This CDR3 is built from 15 residues.